This T cell receptor beta chain was obtained from a study of beta chain features in type 1 diabetes. CDR1 is SEHNR, CDR2 FQNEAQ, per germline (reference sequence). V gave up 3 bases and J gave up 4 bases, with 16 bases separating them. CDR3 length: 16 residues. Sequenced material consisted of expressed TCRB transcripts (all of the isolated RNA was reverse transcribed). The protocol was immunoSEQ multiplex PCR, while the TCRdb copy is restricted to in-frame clones and leaves out a portion. The sample records approximately 160,000 clones, just over 9% being singletons. The J gene is TRBJ2-4, the V gene TRBV7-9, with D perhaps matching TRBD2 (6 bases). Material: central memory CD4+ T cells from blood. The sequence derives from a woman aged 18-35 years in good health. The CDR3 loop reads CASSFGGDLWKNIQYF. CDR3 coding DNA: TGTGCCAGCAGCTTTGGCGGGGACCTATGGAAAAACATTCAGTACTTC.